This TCR beta chain was found in a study of T cell changes during pregnancy in multiple sclerosis. The CDR3 is 13 amino acids. V was clipped by 5 bases and J by 4 bases, with 9 bases between them. Germline loops: CDR1 WNHNN, CDR2 SYGVQD (reference sequence). Clones were read by immunoSEQ multiplex PCR, and TCRdb kept only the in-frame ones, dropping some. The data hold 75,000 to 95,000 clones, with 80% to 95% observed a single time. The rearrangement uses TRBV10-1 and TRBJ1-5, with D perhaps matching TRBD1 (5 bases). Sequences were derived from peripheral blood, sampled in the first trimester of pregnancy. The receptor was isolated from a female donor with multiple sclerosis, enrolled in a pregnancy study. CDR3 region: CASSIGVNQPQHF. The CDR3 region has the DNA TGCGCCAGCAGTATAGGGGTTAATCAGCCCCAGCATTTT.